This TCR beta chain was found in a study of T cell responses to AZD1222 COVID-19 vaccine. Produced via immunoSEQ multiplex PCR; TCRdb's table is partial and in-frame only. The sample contains around 190,000 clones, 88% of which appear only once. The V gene lost 5 bases and the J gene lost 6 bases, with 16 bases spanning the gap. The CDR3 covers 13 residues. The germline V gene has CDR1 GTSNPN and CDR2 SVGIG (reference sequence). General study findings and limits: Only six or seven AZD1222 recipients tested seropositive at baseline.

Concerning this clone itself: Its antigen is not known.

This material consisted of peripheral blood, taken 28 days after the second AZD1222 dose. The chain couples TRBV30 to TRBJ1-1, with D hard to call. The clonotype was recovered from an adult who received the AZD1222 COVID-19 vaccine. CDR3 nucleotides: TGTGCCTGGTCCGCTTCAGGTTCCCCTGAAGCTTTCTTT. Translation: CAWSASGSPEAFF.